Presented here are 29 T cell receptor beta chains from one specimen sequenced in a study of blood T cell repertoires in COVID-19. Some clones are missing from TCRdb's copy, which holds only in-frame ones; the method was immunoSEQ multiplex PCR. The sample gives about 78,000 clones, roughly 86% of which show up once; 4.5% to 5.5% is in the top ten. The sequenced material came from peripheral blood. The receptors derive from a man aged 50 to 60 with active or convalescent COVID-19.

This clone was observed a handful of times. This chain uses TRBV19 with TRBJ1-2, with a tentative D call TRBD1 (5 bases). The CDR3 length is 16 residues. Trimming left V 7 bases short and J 5 bases short, with 23 bases between. The germline CDR1 and CDR2 sequences are LNHDA and SQIVND (reference sequence). The CDR3 sequence: CASMDRGAGSFYGYTF. In DNA, the CDR3 is TGTGCCAGTATGGACCGCGGGGCCGGATCTTTTTATGGCTACACCTTC.

V gene TRBV7-2 combines with J gene TRBJ1-5, with D tentatively TRBD1 (5 bases). Trimming pared 5 bases from V and 5 bases from J, leaving 13 bases between. The CDR3 sequence is 14 residues long. Germline CDR1 SGHTA, CDR2 FQGNSA. The CDR3, as DNA: TGTGCCAGCAGCCCTTCCGGGGGGGATCAGCCCCAGCATTTT. This translates into CASSPSGGDQPQHF.

CDR3 nucleotides: TGTGCCAGCAGCTCCCACTTTGGGACAGGGGATCTTGCCGGGGAGCTGTTTTTT. This gives the protein CASSSHFGTGDLAGELFF. The chain is built from TRBV11-3 and TRBJ2-2, with 10 bases matching TRBD1. The V gene end was trimmed by 4 bases and the J gene end by 6 bases; junction bases not matched to a gene: 14. CDR1 and CDR2 (germline): SGHNT, YENEEA. The CDR3 is 18 residues long.

The chain has TRBV28 and TRBJ1-2, with D hard to call. Germline-derived CDR1 and CDR2 are MDHEN and SYDVKM. Trimming shortened V by 4 bases and J by 1 base, and 13 bases separated the two germline ends. The CDR3 contains 15 residues. CDR3 residues: CASSYVRNLNYGYTF. The CDR3 nucleotides are TGTGCCAGCAGTTATGTCAGAAACCTTAACTATGGCTACACCTTC.

The rearrangement uses TRBV5-1 and TRBJ2-5; 9 bases are shared with TRBD2. Germline assignment: CDR1 SGHRS and CDR2 YFSETQ. The junction had 8 bases not matched to a gene; V was cut back by 7 bases and J by 1 base. This CDR3 is built from 15 residues. DNA for the CDR3: TGCGCCAGCTTCAGGACTAGCGCCTCCCAAGAGACCCAGTACTTC. Its protein is CASFRTSASQETQYF. Using reference TRBV5-1 and TRBJ2-5 for the parts outside the CDR3, the full variable domain is KAGVTQTPRYLIKTRGQQVTLSCSPISGHRSVSWYQQTPGQGLQFLFEYFSETQRNKGNFPGRFSGRQFSNSRSEMNVSTLELGDSALYLCASFRTSASQETQYFGPGTRLLVL.

In its sample, this clone was seen a few times. The V and J genes are TRBV4-1 and TRBJ2-2, with 9 bases lining up with TRBD2. CDR1 MGHRA and CDR2 YSYEKL come from the germline V gene. The V segment lost 1 base and the J segment 8 bases; nucleotides outside the gene matches: 8. The CDR3 runs to 16 residues. CDR3 sequence reads: CASSQGASGDEGELFF. For the CDR3, the DNA is TGCGCCAGCAGCCAAGGGGCTAGCGGGGACGAAGGGGAGCTGTTTTTT.

The rearrangement links TRBV4-2 to TRBJ1-4, with D possibly TRBD1 on 5 matching bases. Trimming removed 4 bases at V and 8 bases at J, with 20 bases between. This CDR3 has 16 amino acids. Per germline, CDR1 LGHNA and CDR2 YNFKEQ. CDR3 amino acids: CASSPGRDREGEKLFF. CDR3 nucleotide sequence: TGTGCCAGCAGCCCGGGGCGGGACCGCGAAGGGGAAAAACTGTTTTTT.

This rearrangement joins TRBV3-1 (or the pseudogene TRBV3-2) to TRBJ1-4, with a possible D match to TRBD1 (5 bases). With 2 bases removed from V and 8 bases from J, the gap between germline ends came to 12 bases. Germline loops: CDR1 LGHDT, CDR2 YNNKEL (reference sequence). The length of the CDR3 is 14 residues. CDR3 in DNA: TGTGCCAGCAGCCAACTCCCGGGACTCGAAAAACTGTTTTTT. Translation: CASSQLPGLEKLFF.

The chain combines TRBV2 with TRBJ2-5; 10 nucleotides align to TRBD1. The CDR3 runs 16 residues. Germline CDR1 is SNHLY and CDR2 is FYNNEI. The ends lost 4 bases at V and 4 bases at J; junction bases unmatched: 9. The CDR3 bases are TGTGCCAGCAGTGGTGGGACAGGGGCTGGGAGAGAGACCCAGTACTTC. Protein sequence: CASSGGTGAGRETQYF.

The CDR3 region has the DNA TGTGCCAGCAGCTCGCTCCTTGGCGGGGGTCCCAAAAACATTCAGTACTTC. Its protein product is CASSSLLGGGPKNIQYF. The gene calls are TRBV11-2 and TRBJ2-4, with 7 bases aligning to TRBD2. V lost 4 bases, J lost 2 bases, and 11 bases stayed unmatched. Germline lookup yields CDR1 SGHAT and CDR2 FQNNGV. This CDR3 has 17 residues.

CDR3 DNA: TGTGCCAGTAGATCAACAGTAGATACGCAGTATTTT. Its translation is CASRSTVDTQYF. The chain joins TRBV19 to TRBJ2-3; D call uncertain. The V end was cut by 6 bases, the J end by 5 bases, with 9 bases between. From germline, CDR1 is LNHDA and CDR2 SQIVND (reference sequence). The CDR3 is 12 amino acids.

This chain connects TRBV6-2 or TRBV6-3 to TRBJ2-7; D call uncertain. This CDR3 has 14 amino acids. With 5 bases removed from V and 0 bases from J, the gap between germline ends came to 11 bases. CDR1 is MNHEY, CDR2 SVGEGT, per germline. CDR3 DNA sequence: TGTGCCAGCAGTCCCGACACGGTCTCCTACGAGCAGTACTTC. Translated: CASSPDTVSYEQYF.

This chain joins TRBV25-1 and TRBJ1-5, with 7 nucleotides matching TRBD1. The CDR3 runs 14 residues. Germline CDR1 and CDR2: MGHDK and SYGVNS. Trimming took 6 bases from V and 4 from J; bases not matched to a gene: 6. For the CDR3, the DNA is TGTGCCAGCAGCCGTACAGGGGAGAATCAGCCCCAGCATTTT. Amino acids: CASSRTGENQPQHF.

The chain combines TRBV28 with TRBJ2-5, with a weak D call TRBD2 (5 bases). Looked up from germline, CDR1 is MDHEN and CDR2 is SYDVKM. The CDR3 length is 10 residues. Trimming stripped 10 bases from V and 2 bases from J, with 5 bases between. The CDR3 DNA reads as TGTGCCACGGGGCAAGAGACCCAGTACTTC. Amino acid sequence: CATGQETQYF.

The chain uses TRBV5-4 and TRBJ1-4, with D possibly matching TRBD1 (6 bases). Germline V gene sequence: CDR1 SGHNT, CDR2 YYREEE (reference sequence). Trimming pared 5 bases from V and 3 bases from J, leaving 11 bases between. The CDR3 consists of 14 residues. The CDR3: CASRKQGPNEKLFF. The CDR3 DNA is TGTGCCAGCAGAAAACAGGGCCCTAATGAAAAACTGTTTTTT.

This clone was recorded only once. The chain recombines TRBV2 with TRBJ1-1; 11 nucleotides align to TRBD1. CDR1 SNHLY and CDR2 FYNNEI come from the germline V gene. The CDR3 consists of 16 residues. V lost 1 base, J lost 4 bases, and 5 bases stayed unmatched. This CDR3 is CASSEGVGQGVTEAFF. The DNA of the CDR3 is TGTGCCAGCAGTGAAGGGGTGGGACAGGGGGTCACTGAAGCTTTCTTT.

A word on this clone: Germline is not matched at one junction end, which may reflect a read error. This chain links TRBV7-9 with TRBJ2-1; 9 nucleotides match TRBD1. Germline lookup yields CDR1 SEHNR and CDR2 FQNEAQ (reference sequence). This CDR3 comprises 16 residues. The CDR3 DNA sequence: TGTGCCAGCAGCTTAGGGACAGGGGAGCGAGGTGGTGAGCAATTCTTC. Translated: CASSLGTGERGGEQFF.

The chain joins TRBV27 to TRBJ2-4, with 8 bases fitting TRBD2. This CDR3 is built from 13 residues. Germline assignment: CDR1 MNHEY and CDR2 SMNVEV (reference sequence). Unmatched junction bases numbered 3, after V lost 3 bases and J lost 8 bases. CDR3 in amino acids: CASSFREGDIQYF. CDR3 in DNA: TGTGCCAGCAGTTTTCGGGAGGGGGACATTCAGTACTTC.

This clone was seen just once. The J gene is TRBJ2-3, the V gene TRBV6-4; 8 bases line up with TRBD1. CDR3 length: 13 amino acids. The V and J ends lost 4 bases and 3 bases, in that order; junction bases with no gene match: 0. Germline V gives CDR1 MRHNA, CDR2 SNTAGT. The CDR3 coding sequence is TGTGCCAGCAGTGGGACAGGGACAGATACGCAGTATTTT. It specifies CASSGTGTDTQYF.

The chain recombines TRBV18 with TRBJ2-3, with 8 bases identical to TRBD1. Germline CDR1 reads KGHSH; CDR2 reads LQKENI. The CDR3 is 16 residues long. The V and J ends lost 4 bases and 4 bases, in that order; junction bases with no gene match: 10. The CDR3 sequence is CASSRRTGMGADTQYF. The CDR3 nucleotides are TGTGCCAGCTCACGACGGACAGGGATGGGGGCAGATACGCAGTATTTT.

This clone is a singleton in its sample. As DNA, the CDR3 is TGCGCCAGCAGCTTGGGACAGGGTAGCTCCTATAATTCACCCCTCCACTTT. It yields the protein CASSLGQGSSYNSPLHF. The chain is built from TRBV5-1 and TRBJ1-6; 7 bases fit TRBD1. CDR3 length equals 17 residues. Trimming cost V 0 bases and J 0 bases; bases outside gene matches: 3. The germline gives CDR1 SGHRS, CDR2 YFSETQ. Together with reference TRBV5-1 and TRBJ1-6, the CDR3 gives the full variable domain: KAGVTQTPRYLIKTRGQQVTLSCSPISGHRSVSWYQQTPGQGLQFLFEYFSETQRNKGNFPGRFSGRQFSNSRSEMNVSTLELGDSALYLCASSLGQGSSYNSPLHFGNGTRLTVT.

The V call is TRBV19, the J call TRBJ1-1; D gene unclear. The CDR3 has 14 amino acids. Per the germline V gene, CDR1 is LNHDA and CDR2 is SQIVND (reference sequence). Between the trimmed V and J ends, which lost 2 bases and 8 bases, there was a span of 15 bases. CDR3 protein: CASSILAGVDEAFF. The CDR3, as DNA: TGTGCCAGTAGTATATTGGCCGGGGTGGACGAAGCTTTCTTT.

The gene calls are TRBV7-8 and TRBJ2-5, with D possibly matching TRBD1 (5 bases). There are 17 residues in the CDR3. Trimming removed 2 bases from V and 0 bases from J, with 16 bases in between. Germline CDR1 reads SGHVS; CDR2 reads FQNEAQ. This CDR3 is CASSLSSRTPNQETQYF. CDR3 nucleotides: TGTGCCAGCAGCTTATCATCCAGGACACCAAACCAAGAGACCCAGTACTTC. Supplemented by reference TRBV7-8 and TRBJ2-5, the full variable domain reads GAGVSQSPRYKVAKRGQDVALRCDPISGHVSLFWYQQALGQGPEFLTYFQNEAQLDKSGLPSDRFFAERPEGSVSTLKIQRTQQEDSAVYLCASSLSSRTPNQETQYFGPGTRLLVL.

This chain joins TRBV19 and TRBJ1-1; D is unclear. V lost 3 bases, J lost 5 bases, and 13 bases lay in between. Germline CDR1 reads LNHDA; CDR2 reads SQIVND (reference sequence). The length of the CDR3 is 14 residues. The CDR3 loop reads CASSMQREGTEAFF. The CDR3 nucleotides are TGTGCCAGTAGTATGCAGAGGGAGGGAACTGAAGCTTTCTTT.

The rearrangement links TRBV3-1 (or the pseudogene TRBV3-2) to TRBJ2-2, with 9 bases aligning to TRBD2. V trimming: 4 bases; J trimming: 5 bases; junction bases outside the gene matches: 8. CDR3 length: 16 amino acids. Germline V CDR1 and CDR2: LGHDT, YNNKEL (reference sequence). CDR3 in amino acids: CASSLEGLAGTGELFF. CDR3 bases: TGTGCCAGCAGCCTAGAGGGACTAGCTGGGACCGGGGAGCTGTTTTTT.

CDR3 nucleotide sequence: TGTGCCTGGAGCCCGACAGGGAAAGCTTTCTTT. It encodes CAWSPTGKAFF. The V gene is TRBV30, the J gene TRBJ1-1, with 7 bases that match TRBD1. Germline V gene data show CDR1 as GTSNPN and CDR2 as SVGIG (reference sequence). The CDR3 sequence is 11 residues long. The junction had 4 bases not matched to a gene; V was cut back by 3 bases and J by 9 bases.

The chain combines TRBV24-1 with TRBJ2-1, with 10 bases lining up with TRBD1. Losses at the gene ends were 3 bases for V and 6 bases for J; bases not matched to a gene: 4. The germline V gene encodes CDR1 KGHDR and CDR2 SFDVKD. This CDR3 region has 15 residues. Written as DNA, the CDR3 is TGTGCCACCAGTGATCCCGGGACAGGGGTCAATGAGCAGTTCTTC. Translation gives CATSDPGTGVNEQFF.

The chain couples TRBV7-7 to TRBJ2-2; a possible D gene is TRBD1 (6 bases). CDR3 length: 14 amino acids. Trimming left V 5 bases short and J 3 bases short, with 10 bases between. Germline lookup yields CDR1 SSHAT and CDR2 FNYEAQ (reference sequence). The CDR3 spells CASSRGFDTGELFF. The DNA for the CDR3 is TGTGCCAGCAGCAGGGGGTTTGACACCGGGGAGCTGTTTTTT.

The chain combines TRBV24-1 with TRBJ2-5; tentatively, D is TRBD2 (6 bases). Germline V lookup: CDR1 KGHDR, CDR2 SFDVKD. Trimming removed 5 bases from V and 0 bases from J, with 9 bases in between. This CDR3 comprises 14 residues. This CDR3 is CATSGGVYQETQYF. For the CDR3, the DNA is TGTGCCACCAGTGGGGGGGTTTACCAAGAGACCCAGTACTTC.